The clone carrying this T cell receptor (beta chain) has ten or more counts. The data originate from a study of T-cell reconstitution after alpha-beta-depleted transplantation in children. The CDR3 loop spans 16 amino acids. Trimming took off 2 bases at V and 2 bases at J, with 15 bases between the two ends. Per germline, CDR1 SGHNT and CDR2 YYREEE (reference sequence). Unique molecular identifiers tagged the TCRbeta library. In TCRdb, the PCR reads were re-called with MiXCR into one record per CDR3 protein. Of a few hundred thousand distinct CDR3 sequences in the sample, about 8.8% were seen once. The chain couples TRBV5-4 to TRBJ2-3; D unclear. This receptor was identified in a human donor who donated a stem cell graft to a child with SCID. The material sequenced was PBMCs from the stem cell graft donor, taken from the stem cell graft. CDR3 sequence (DNA): TGTGCCAGCAGCTTAGGGTCGAACTGGCACACAGATACGCAGTATTTT. Protein product: CASSLGSNWHTDTQYF.